Listed below are T cell receptor beta chains from one sample, sequenced in a study of OX40 agonist ivuxolimab in advanced cancers. Sequencing used immunoSEQ multiplex PCR; TCRdb keeps in-frame clones, though not all of them. The data contain around 57,000 clones, roughly 85% of them singletons. The sequencing here drew on CD4+ or CD8+ T cells sorted from blood, taken in a trial of the OX40 agonist ivuxolimab. The receptors stem from an adult with an advanced solid tumor such as melanoma, head and neck, liver or kidney cancer. The CDR3 runs from the conserved cysteine through the conserved F or W. The D gene is left open where the match is weak. Clone size is shown for a subset of rows, as once, few, many or a class of expanded clone.

V	J	D	size	DNA	CDR3
TRBV18	TRBJ2-1	-	-	TGTGCCAGCTCACGGACAGCGAGCTCCTACAATGAGCAGTTCTTC	CASSRTASSYNEQFF
TRBV7-9	TRBJ2-7	-	-	TGTGCCAGCAGCTTAGGTGGTTGGGTAGGGGACGAGCAGTACTTC	CASSLGGWVGDEQYF
TRBV2	TRBJ2-1	-	-	TGTGCCAGCAGTTACCTATCAGGCGATGAGCAGTTCTTC	CASSYLSGDEQFF
TRBV30	TRBJ2-7	-	-	TGTGCCTCCGCCCGACCCCCCTACGAGCAGTACTTC	CASARPPYEQYF
TRBV2	TRBJ2-1	-	-	TGTGCCAGCACCAGAAGATCATGGGGGGGCGTGGACGATGAGCAGTTCTTC	CASTRRSWGGVDDEQFF
TRBV30	TRBJ2-3	-	-	TGTGCCTGGAGTCCCGGGACATTTGTAGATACGCAGTATTTT	CAWSPGTFVDTQYF
TRBV7-2	TRBJ2-2	-	few	TGTGCCAGCAGCTTAGGGGCGGGGTACACCGGGGAGCTGTTTTTT	CASSLGAGYTGELFF
TRBV7-2	TRBJ2-5	TRBD2	-	TGTGCCAGCAGCCCCAGACTAGCGGGAGGGGGGGAGACCCAGTACTTC	CASSPRLAGGGETQYF
TRBV25-1	TRBJ1-2	-	-	TGTGCCAGCAGTGAATGGCGTGTCGGGGGGGCTGGCTACACCTTC	CASSEWRVGGAGYTF
TRBV25-1	TRBJ2-1	-	once	TGTGCCAGCATAGGAGGCTCCTACAATGAGCAGTTCTTC	CASIGGSYNEQFF
TRBV28	TRBJ2-1	TRBD2	few	TGTGCCAGCAGCAACTTGTGGGGCGGGAGGCGGAGTGAGCAGTTCTTC	CASSNLWGGRRSEQFF
TRBV30	TRBJ1-6	-	-	TGTGCCTGGAGACGCATGTCATTGTCCTATAATTCACCCCTCCACTTT	CAWRRMSLSYNSPLHF
TRBV6-1	TRBJ1-3	TRBD1	-	TGTGCCAGCAGTGAAGCGACAGGGAGCTCTGGAAACACCATATATTTT	CASSEATGSSGNTIYF